This section outlines one T cell receptor (beta chain) sequence together with its context. Its target antigen remains unknown. Base qualities were left out, and no much larger clone turns up one base away. The data are from a study of Tregs in tolerant kidney transplant recipients (dated by TCRdb to about 2019). The study in broad terms: The study used TCRbeta sequencing to identify donor-specific regulatory T cells before combined kidney and bone marrow transplantation, then tracked those cells after transplant. TCRbeta repertoire sequencing was used in a few healthy controls to compare several ways of expanding Tregs specific for an allogeneic donor. General study outcomes and caveats: Because only a small number of patients were included, the study had limitations, and the results will need to be validated in larger populations as well as under other immunosuppression protocols. Expanding Tregs with activated donor B cells appeared to identify the most biologically relevant and donor-specific TCRbeta repertoire. Biological reproducibility was not directly addressed, though technical replication error appeared minimal.

Cut back by 0 bases and 0 bases, the V and J ends lie 15 bases apart. From cysteine to phenylalanine, the CDR3 is 18 amino acids long. The DNA shown is the 54-base CDR3, in frame from base 1. The germline V gene sets CDR1 to KGHSH and CDR2 to LQKENI. Genomic DNA was extracted from sorted cells with the QIAGEN DNeasy Blood and Tissue Kit for TCRbeta CDR3 sequencing. High-throughput TCRbeta CDR3 sequencing was carried out commercially through immunoSEQ, with PCR amplification with bias correction and internal controls included. The original pipeline was this. Unique productive TCRbeta sequences were defined by CDR3 nucleotide sequence where primers matched, otherwise by CDR3 amino acid sequence with Vbeta and Jbeta genes. As a correction for sorting error, sequences shared between sorted populations at a frequency ratio of 2:1 or less were discarded, and the remaining shared sequences were assigned to the higher population. Donor-reactive sequences were defined as at least 5-fold expanded in CFSE-low cells versus unstimulated cells, with frequency of at least 0.01% in CFSE-low cells. Jensen-Shannon divergence, calculated on the top 100 TCRbeta sequences ranked by frequency, was used to quantify repertoire divergence. For samples with multiple sequencing runs, sorting error was corrected in each run separately before the runs were combined. TCRdb mirrors the immuneACCESS table, restricted to in-frame sequences. Some clones are absent from its copies; in checked studies, under half trace to an unresolved V gene, and the reason for the others is unknown. The DNA gave D and trimming, while V, J and clone size come from that table. For this sample the table gives about 14,000 clones, of which just over 90% were detected only once. The ten largest clones represent 13% of the sample.

Thawed PBMCs were FACS-sorted into unstimulated Tregs (CD4+CD25+CD127-), CD4+ non-Tregs (CD4+CD25-), CD4 cells and CD8 cells. Healthy control blood came either as purchased buffy coats or from healthy volunteers. Healthy control blood was processed to PBMCs with a Ficoll density gradient and then cryopreserved, whereas patient PBMCs were collected both before and after transplant. The origin of this receptor is a human donor in good health. The chain uses TRBV18 and TRBJ2-4; TRBD2 could be the D gene, as 5 bases match. The material sequenced was CD8+ T cells from blood. The DNA is TGTGCCAGCTCACCACCAGTTTGGACTGTTCTAGCCAAAAACATTCAGTACTTC. Its translation is CASSPPVWTVLAKNIQYF. Supplemented by the reference TRBV18 and TRBJ2-4 proteins around the CDR3, the complete variable domain is NAGVMQNPRHLVRRRGQEARLRCSPMKGHSHVYWYRQLPEEGLKFMVYLQKENIIDESGMPKERFSAEFPKEGPSILRIQQVVRGDSAAYFCASSPPVWTVLAKNIQYFGAGTRLSVL.